Presented here are 20 T cell receptor beta chains from one specimen sequenced in a study of cytomegalovirus exposure and HLA in healthy donors (TCRdb year 2017). Libraries were constructed by the immunoSEQ multiplex PCR assay. TCRdb mirrors the immuneACCESS table, restricted to in-frame sequences. Some clones are absent from its copies; in checked studies, under half trace to an unresolved V gene, and the reason for the others is unknown. Within this sample are about 110,000 clones, with approximately 85% of them counted one time only. The leading ten clones occupy 3% to 3.5% of the sample. Input material: PBMCs. The receptors originated from a woman younger than 35 in good health and CMV-seronegative.

J is TRBJ2-3 and V is TRBV5-8; 8 bases are a match to TRBD1. Losses at the gene ends were 2 bases for V and 3 bases for J; bases not matched to a gene: 11. This CDR3 contains 17 residues. CDR1 is SGHTS and CDR2 is YDEGEE in the germline V gene. CDR3 DNA sequence: TGTGCCAGCAGCTTAGGTTCTGGGACAGGTACGACAGATACGCAGTATTTT. Its protein product is CASSLGSGTGTTDTQYF.

The chain couples TRBV5-1 to TRBJ1-1, with D possibly matching TRBD1 (6 bases). There are 12 residues in the CDR3. Germline V gives CDR1 SGHRS, CDR2 YFSETQ. Trimming stripped 5 bases from V and 10 bases from J, with 15 bases between. CDR3 sequence reads: CASSSPGEVAFF. CDR3 bases: TGCGCCAGCAGTTCCCCAGGGGAAGTAGCTTTCTTT.

This clone showed up just a few times. J is TRBJ2-2 and V is TRBV10-3; no definite D call. The CDR3 length is 13 residues. Trimming removed 1 base at V and 4 bases at J, with 4 bases between. Germline CDR1 is ENHRY and CDR2 is SYGVKD. The CDR3 spells CAISEFGTGELFF. The CDR3 DNA is TGTGCCATCAGTGAGTTCGGCACCGGGGAGCTGTTTTTT.

The V gene is TRBV5-6, the J gene TRBJ1-2; D is possibly TRBD1 (5 bases). The germline V gene has CDR1 SGHDT and CDR2 YYEEEE. This CDR3 contains 13 residues. V was pared by 4 bases and J by 8 bases, with 15 bases between. As DNA, the CDR3 is TGTGCCAGCAGCCCCACAGGCCCCCTCGGCTACACCTTC. It is translated as CASSPTGPLGYTF.

This clone was counted between two and nine times. The J gene is TRBJ1-2, the V gene TRBV12-5; D is perhaps TRBD1 (6 bases). Looked up from germline, CDR1 is LGHNT and CDR2 is FRNRAP. Trimming stripped 1 base from V and 5 bases from J, with 8 bases between. There are 13 residues in the CDR3. CDR3 sequence: CASGLDRAYGYTF. The CDR3 coding sequence is TGTGCTAGTGGTTTGGACAGGGCATATGGCTACACCTTC.

The chain couples TRBV6-6 to TRBJ1-5; D remains unclear. CDR1 is MNHNY and CDR2 is SVGAGI in the germline V gene (reference sequence). This CDR3 contains 14 residues. V lost 6 bases and J 4 bases, leaving 13 bases between the germline ends. CDR3 nucleotide sequence: TGTGCCAGCAGCTACCGACTTGGGAATCAGCCCCAGCATTTT. This codes for CASSYRLGNQPQHF.

V is TRBV27 and J is TRBJ2-7; TRBD1 aligns across 10 bases. The CDR3 contains 13 residues. V lost 5 bases to trimming and J lost 7 bases; unmatched junction nucleotides: 5. In germline, CDR1 is MNHEY, CDR2 SMNVEV (reference sequence). The CDR3 bases are TGTGCCAGCAGTCCGGACAGGGGGTATGAGCAGTACTTC. Translation gives CASSPDRGYEQYF.

This chain uses TRBV2 with TRBJ2-7, with D possibly being TRBD1 (7 bases). The germline gives CDR1 SNHLY, CDR2 FYNNEI. V lost 7 bases and J lost 6, with 16 bases in between. CDR3 size: 13 residues. The CDR3 sequence: CASTSGGNREQYF. CDR3 nucleotide sequence: TGTGCCAGCACATCAGGGGGGAATCGCGAGCAGTACTTC. The whole variable domain, remainder taken from reference TRBV2 and TRBJ2-7, is EPEVTQTPSHQVTQMGQEVILRCVPISNHLYFYWYRQILGQKVEFLVSFYNNEISEKSEIFDDQFSVERPDGSNFTLKIRSTKLEDSAMYFCASTSGGNREQYFGPGTRLTVT.

In this sample, this clone turned up once. The chain carries TRBV27 and TRBJ1-2, with TRBD1 matching over 8 bases. There are 14 residues in the CDR3. Unmatched junction bases numbered 7, after V lost 5 bases and J lost 5 bases. The germline V gene has CDR1 MNHEY and CDR2 SMNVEV (reference sequence). Written as DNA, the CDR3 is TGTGCCAGCAGTGTGAGACAGGGGTTTTATGGCTACACCTTC. Its translation: CASSVRQGFYGYTF.

The gene calls are TRBV25-1 and TRBJ2-3; 14 bases are a match to TRBD2. Looked up from germline, CDR1 is MGHDK and CDR2 is SYGVNS. The V segment lost 2 bases and the J segment 0 bases; nucleotides outside the gene matches: 4. The CDR3 runs to 18 residues. The chain's CDR3 is CASSEPTSGGGSTDTQYF. Here the CDR3 DNA reads TGTGCCAGCAGTGAACCGACTAGCGGGGGGGGTAGCACAGATACGCAGTATTTT.

This chain connects TRBV29-1 to TRBJ2-1, with D possibly being TRBD2 (7 bases). Trimming pared 7 bases from V and 6 bases from J, leaving 16 bases between. Germline lookup yields CDR1 SQVTM and CDR2 ANQGSEA. CDR3 length: 13 residues. This CDR3 is CSGRGGESNEQFF. The CDR3 DNA reads TGCAGCGGTAGGGGGGGCGAGAGCAATGAGCAGTTCTTC.

V gene TRBV5-4 combines with J gene TRBJ1-2, with a weak D call TRBD1 (5 bases). CDR3 size: 14 residues. Trimming took off 3 bases at V and 4 bases at J, with 13 bases between the two ends. CDR1 is SGHNT, CDR2 YYREEE, per germline (reference sequence). The CDR3 here is CASSSWTGGYGYTF. The CDR3 region has the DNA TGTGCCAGCAGCTCCTGGACCGGGGGCTATGGCTACACCTTC.

The chain combines TRBV19 with TRBJ1-1; D remains ambiguous. This CDR3 region has 13 residues. V was clipped by 5 bases and J by 6 bases, with 13 bases between them. The germline CDR1 and CDR2 sequences are LNHDA and SQIVND (reference sequence). The CDR3 coding sequence is TGTGCCAGTAGTTCCCGATCTGGAGCTGAAGCTTTCTTT. It translates to CASSSRSGAEAFF.

This sequence joins TRBV30 and TRBJ2-1; 10 bases map to TRBD2. CDR3 length: 16 amino acids. V lost 2 bases, J lost 6 bases, and 10 bases stayed unmatched. CDR1 GTSNPN and CDR2 SVGIG come from the germline V gene (reference sequence). Here the CDR3 reads CAWSTGTSGVSNEQFF. The CDR3 region has the DNA TGTGCCTGGAGTACGGGAACTAGCGGGGTTTCCAATGAGCAGTTCTTC.

This clone has more than one count but fewer than ten. Other nucleotide sequences in the sample specify the same CDR3. The chain has TRBV6-4 and TRBJ2-3; 10 positions agree with TRBD1. V gave up 2 bases and J gave up 4 bases; unmatched junction bases: 0. The CDR3 loop spans 14 amino acids. Looked up from germline, CDR1 is MRHNA and CDR2 is SNTAGT. The chain's CDR3 is CASSDGQGADTQYF. In DNA form, the CDR3 reads TGTGCCAGCAGTGACGGACAGGGGGCAGATACGCAGTATTTT.

The genes are TRBV28 and TRBJ1-1; 8 bases fit TRBD1. V lost 6 bases, J lost 5 bases, and 5 bases stayed unmatched. The germline V gene encodes CDR1 MDHEN and CDR2 SYDVKM. This CDR3 has 13 residues. CDR3 DNA: TGTGCCAGCAGGGACAGGGACCGGACTGAAGCTTTCTTT. Amino acids: CASRDRDRTEAFF.

The CDR3 is CASSLPLEGQGDPYEQYF. The CDR3 nucleotides read TGTGCCAGCAGCTTGCCATTGGAGGGACAGGGTGATCCCTACGAGCAGTACTTC. V is TRBV5-5 and J is TRBJ2-7, with 9 bases that match TRBD1. V lost 1 base and J lost 2; bases outside the gene matches: 13. This CDR3 spans 18 amino acids. Germline V gene sequence: CDR1 SGHKS, CDR2 YYEKEE (reference sequence).

The chain has TRBV7-2 and TRBJ1-5; D remains unclear. The CDR3 length is 12 residues. CDR1 is SGHTA, CDR2 FQGNSA, per germline. Deletions cut 4 bases from V and 7 bases from J, with 8 bases between. The DNA for the CDR3 is TGTGCCAGCAGCTCATATGGCCAGCCCCAGCATTTT. Protein sequence: CASSSYGQPQHF.

V and J are TRBV7-8 and TRBJ1-4, with TRBD1 matching over 7 bases. Germline V lookup: CDR1 SGHVS, CDR2 FQNEAQ. The CDR3 sequence is 15 residues long. V lost 1 base to trimming and J lost 5 bases; unmatched junction nucleotides: 4. For the CDR3, the DNA is TGTGCCAGCAGCTTAGAGGGACAGAGAAATGAAAAACTGTTTTTT. It encodes CASSLEGQRNEKLFF.

The V and J genes are TRBV2 and TRBJ2-5, with D maybe TRBD2 (5 bases). V was clipped by 8 bases and J by 5 bases, with 18 bases between them. The CDR3 covers 14 residues. Germline lookup yields CDR1 SNHLY and CDR2 FYNNEI. CDR3 nucleotide sequence: TGTGCCAGCCGTCGTGAGGGCGCACAGGAGACCCAGTACTTC. This sequence encodes CASRREGAQETQYF.